The present entry profiles one TCR beta chain with its context. Every donor, a Caucasian adult, lived in Nashville, Tennessee. The V gene lost 2 bases and the J gene lost 4 bases, with 8 bases spanning the gap. The CDR3 consists of 13 residues. Germline V gene lookup returns CDR1 KGHSH and CDR2 LQKENI. These data belong to a study of shared clonotypes between healthy human individuals. Overall study context: For every donor, three CD4 naive, three CD4 memory, two CD8 naive and one CD8 memory plates were used.

Measured with immunoSEQ multiplex PCR; TCRdb has only the in-frame clones, and not every one. The sample includes over a million clones, roughly 96% seen only once; the top ten take 1.2%. This receptor was obtained from a young man in good health. The rearrangement uses TRBV18 and TRBJ1-1; D gene uncertain. The sequencing sample was made of naive CD4+ T cells sorted from blood. Specified subset: CD45RA+ positively selected. The CDR3 nucleotides read TGTGCCAGCTCACCAGCTGCCGCCACTGAAGCTTTCTTT. This codes for CASSPAAATEAFF.